The 4 T cell receptor beta chains below all came from one sample that was sequenced in a study of cytomegalovirus exposure and HLA in healthy donors. The study ran its PCR with 60 Vbeta and 13 Jbeta primers. Profiled with immunoSEQ multiplex PCR; TCRdb holds only in-frame clones, not every one. The sample includes about 160,000 clones, approximately 85% seen only once; the top ten take roughly 10%. The specimen was PBMCs. All receptors derive from a middle-aged man in good health and CMV-seropositive.

This chain links TRBV30 with TRBJ2-1, with unresolved D. The CDR3 consists of 12 residues. Trimming pared 2 bases from V and 4 bases from J, leaving 6 bases between. Germline CDR1 reads GTSNPN; CDR2 reads SVGIG (reference sequence). The CDR3 loop is CAWSLLYNEQFF. As DNA, the CDR3 is TGTGCCTGGAGTCTCCTTTACAATGAGCAGTTCTTC. The full variable domain, rest sourced from reference TRBV30 and TRBJ2-1, is SQTIHQWPATLVQPVGSPLSLECTVEGTSNPNLYWYRQAAGRGLQLLFYSVGIGQISSEVPQNLSASRPQDRQFILSSKKLLLSDSGFYLCAWSLLYNEQFFGPGTRLTVL.

The chain links TRBV5-1 to TRBJ1-4; D gene uncertain. With 7 bases removed from V and 0 bases from J, the gap between germline ends came to 10 bases. The CDR3 is 14 residues long. CDR1 and CDR2 (germline): SGHRS, YFSETQ. CDR3 protein: CASGRDSTNEKLFF. The CDR3 bases are TGCGCCAGCGGGAGGGATTCAACTAATGAAAAACTGTTTTTT.

The chain carries TRBV7-9 and TRBJ1-2, with 8 bases matching TRBD1. V dropped 5 bases and J dropped 8; count of bases not matched to a gene: 10. CDR1 SEHNR and CDR2 FQNEAQ come from the germline V gene (reference sequence). This CDR3 contains 14 residues. The CDR3 is CASSHHQGAEGYTF. CDR3 DNA sequence: TGTGCCAGCAGCCACCACCAGGGGGCAGAAGGCTACACCTTC.

J is TRBJ2-2 and V is TRBV7-3; D is perhaps TRBD2 (5 bases). V shed 4 bases and J shed 6 bases, with 12 bases lying between them. The CDR3 loop spans 14 amino acids. CDR1 and CDR2 (germline): SGHTA, FQGTGA. CDR3 sequence: CASSSIGLPGELFF. CDR3 nucleotide sequence: TGTGCCAGCAGCTCGATTGGACTTCCCGGGGAGCTGTTTTTT.